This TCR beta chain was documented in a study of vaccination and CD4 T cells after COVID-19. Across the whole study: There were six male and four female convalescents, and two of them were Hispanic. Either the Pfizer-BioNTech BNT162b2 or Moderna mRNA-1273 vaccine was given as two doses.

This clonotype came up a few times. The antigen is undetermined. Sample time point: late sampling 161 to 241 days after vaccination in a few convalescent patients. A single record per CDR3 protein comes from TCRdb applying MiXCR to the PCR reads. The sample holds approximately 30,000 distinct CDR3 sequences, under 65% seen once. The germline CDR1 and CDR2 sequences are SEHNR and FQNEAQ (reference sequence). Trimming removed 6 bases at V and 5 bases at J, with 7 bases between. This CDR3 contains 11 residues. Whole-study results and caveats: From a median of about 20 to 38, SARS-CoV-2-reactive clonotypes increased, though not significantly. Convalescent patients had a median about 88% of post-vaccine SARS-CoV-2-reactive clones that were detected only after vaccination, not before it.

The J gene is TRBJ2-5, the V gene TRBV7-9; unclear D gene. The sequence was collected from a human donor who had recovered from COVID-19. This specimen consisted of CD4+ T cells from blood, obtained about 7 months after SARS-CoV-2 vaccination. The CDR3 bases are TGTGCCAGCAGTAATGGGGAGACCCAGTACTTC. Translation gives CASSNGETQYF.